This is a list of T cell receptor beta chains from one sample in a study of Graves' ophthalmopathy and Graves' hyperthyroidism. Each CDR3 protein is one row after TCRdb ran MiXCR on the multiplex PCR reads. In the table there are some 350,000 distinct CDR3 sequences, about 18% of which are singletons. Sequencing input: peripheral blood. The receptors here all came from an adult woman with stable Graves' hyperthyroidism. Each CDR3 is given with its conserved first and last residue. A D gene is named only where the DNA matches it firmly. Rows may omit the clone size; those that give it use once, few, many or a size class.

abundance	v_gene	j_gene	d_gene	CDR3nt	CDR3aa
many	TRBV7-2	TRBJ2-5	.	TGTGCAACTATGTACCAGGGGAAAGAGACCCAGTACTTC	CATMYQGKETQYF
.	TRBV6-4	TRBJ2-4	.	TGTGCCAGCAGTGCCCCGGGGCAGGGTAGAGCCAAAAACATTCAGTACTTC	CASSAPGQGRAKNIQYF
many	TRBV20-1	TRBJ1-6	.	TGCAGTGCTAGAGTCCTGGACCTTTATTCACCCCTCCACTTT	CSARVLDLYSPLHF
many	TRBV20-1	TRBJ2-7	TRBD1	TGCAGTGCCCCCCGGGACAGGGTGCTTCACGAGCAGTACTTC	CSAPRDRVLHEQYF
many	TRBV3-1	TRBJ2-5	.	TGTGCCAGCAGCCAATATATAATCCAAGAGACCCAGTACTTC	CASSQYIIQETQYF
many	TRBV12-3/TRBV12-4	TRBJ1-1	TRBD1	TGTGCCAGCAGCACTCAGACAGGGGGTAATACTGAAGCTTTCTTT	CASSTQTGGNTEAFF
.	TRBV5-5	TRBJ1-2	TRBD1	TGTGCCAGCAGCTCAGGGGGCTCAGACTATGGCTACACCTTC	CASSSGGSDYGYTF
.	TRBV6-4	TRBJ1-1	.	TGTGCCAGCATGGGGGAGCCTGAAGCTTTCTTT	CASMGEPEAFF
few	TRBV15	TRBJ2-7	TRBD2	TGTGCCACCAGCAGAGGGAAGGAGGCTAGCGGGACCTACGAGCAGTACTTC	CATSRGKEASGTYEQYF
.	TRBV5-1	TRBJ2-7	TRBD1	TGCGCCAGCAGCTTCACAGGGGACTACGAGCAGTACTTC	CASSFTGDYEQYF
many	TRBV6-1	TRBJ2-2	TRBD1	TGTGCCAGCAGTGAAGAGGGGGCTGAAACCGGGGAGCTGTTTTTT	CASSEEGAETGELFF
many	TRBV11-2	TRBJ2-7	.	TGTGCCAGCGGCCCCGGTGCGGGGAGAGGGTACGAGCAGTACTTC	CASGPGAGRGYEQYF
many	TRBV6-5	TRBJ2-5	TRBD2	TGTGCCAGCAGTTACAGGGTCACGGGGGGGGAGGAGACCCAGTACTTC	CASSYRVTGGEETQYF
many	TRBV16	TRBJ2-5	.	TGTGCCAGCGCCCGCCCCGACGGGGAGACCCAGTACTTC	CASARPDGETQYF
many	TRBV20-1	TRBJ2-7	TRBD2	TGCAGTGCTATAGGGCGTAGCGGGGTTGATTACGAGCAGTACTTC	CSAIGRSGVDYEQYF
.	TRBV30	TRBJ1-1	.	TGTGCCTGGGTTACTATAGTGAACACTGAAGCTTTCTTT	CAWVTIVNTEAFF
many	TRBV29-1	TRBJ2-2	.	TGCAGCGTTGTTCGGGGCTCGAACACCGGGGAGCTGTTTTTT	CSVVRGSNTGELFF
many	TRBV18	TRBJ2-7	TRBD1	TGTGCCAGCTCACCACAGCGTCAGGGGGTCCGCGAGCAGTACTTC	CASSPQRQGVREQYF